The 27 T cell receptor beta chains listed next were all sequenced from one sample in a study of blood T cell repertoires in COVID-19. The table came from immunoSEQ multiplex PCR; TCRdb's copy has only in-frame clones and leaves some out. Of about 140,000 clones detected, roughly 87% appear once; the ten largest clones hold 1.5% to 2%. The sequencing input was peripheral blood. The receptors originated from a man between 65 and 79 years old with acute or convalescent COVID-19.

The chain combines TRBV2 with TRBJ1-1; unclear D gene. Germline lookup yields CDR1 SNHLY and CDR2 FYNNEI. The V end lost 6 bases, the J end lost 1 base, and 9 bases lay between the germline ends. The CDR3 sequence is 13 residues long. The DNA of the CDR3 is TGTGCCAGCAGAACAGAACAGAACACTGAAGCTTTCTTT. Its translation: CASRTEQNTEAFF.

The chain has TRBV5-1 and TRBJ2-6; possible D gene TRBD1, 5 bases. Between the trimmed V and J ends, which lost 4 bases and 1 base, there was a span of 15 bases. The CDR3 runs 17 residues. From germline, CDR1 is SGHRS and CDR2 YFSETQ. In DNA, the CDR3 is TGCGCCAGCAGCCCAGGGTTGGGCTTTTCTGGGGCCAACGTCCTGACTTTC. Its protein product is CASSPGLGFSGANVLTF.

This clone was seen once. The chain couples TRBV2 to TRBJ2-7; TRBD2 aligns across 13 bases. Germline CDR1 and CDR2: SNHLY and FYNNEI. Trimming at V came to 7 bases and at J to 5 bases, leaving 5 bases not matched to a gene. The CDR3 totals 14 residues. The CDR3 sequence: CASNLGLAGDEQYF. The CDR3 nucleotides read TGTGCCAGCAATCTAGGACTAGCGGGGGACGAGCAGTACTTC.

The chain couples TRBV6-5 to TRBJ2-5; TRBD2 aligns across 14 bases. The CDR3 is made up of 15 amino acids. Germline CDR1 reads MNHEY; CDR2 reads SVGAGI. J lost 5 bases, V lost 6 bases, and 5 bases had no gene match. CDR3 sequence: CASSWGLAGVETQYF. Here the CDR3 DNA reads TGTGCCAGCAGCTGGGGACTAGCGGGAGTGGAGACCCAGTACTTC.

This chain joins TRBV19 and TRBJ2-2, with 10 bases aligning to TRBD1. J gave up 5 bases and V 5 bases, and 5 bases lay outside the gene matches. This CDR3 region has 15 residues. Germline CDR1 and CDR2: LNHDA and SQIVND (reference sequence). CDR3 coding DNA: TGTGCCAGTAGTCGGACAGGGGGAAGTACCGGGGAGCTGTTTTTT. It encodes CASSRTGGSTGELFF.

The rearrangement joins TRBV5-4 to TRBJ2-1, with D possibly being TRBD2 (5 bases). With 4 bases removed from V and 8 bases from J, the gap between germline ends came to 16 bases. Germline-derived CDR1 and CDR2 are SGHNT and YYREEE (reference sequence). The CDR3 consists of 14 residues. The CDR3 DNA reads TGTGCCAGCAGCCCAACTAGATCTGCCGATGAGCAGTTCTTC. Its translation is CASSPTRSADEQFF.

This sequence joins TRBV7-9 and TRBJ2-3; maybe TRBD1 (6 bases). The CDR3 has 14 residues. The germline V and J ends were trimmed by 6 bases and 1 base, with 11 bases remaining between them. The germline V gene has CDR1 SEHNR and CDR2 FQNEAQ (reference sequence). The CDR3: CASRIEGGTDTQYF. CDR3 in DNA: TGTGCCAGCAGGATCGAGGGGGGCACAGATACGCAGTATTTT.

The CDR3 DNA follows: TGTGCCAGCAGCTTATGGGGTAGCGCCCACTCCTACAATGAGCAGTTCTTC. This codes for CASSLWGSAHSYNEQFF. The chain carries TRBV11-2 and TRBJ2-1; possibly TRBD2 for D (5 bases). V lost 2 bases and J 0 bases, leaving 14 bases between the germline ends. Germline lookup yields CDR1 SGHAT and CDR2 FQNNGV. CDR3 length: 17 residues.

This clone was picked up a small number of times. The chain uses TRBV7-9 and TRBJ2-1; 11 nucleotides match TRBD1. The CDR3 runs to 15 residues. Germline CDR1 is SEHNR and CDR2 is FQNEAQ (reference sequence). J lost 9 bases, V lost 5 bases, and 9 bases had no gene match. For the CDR3, the DNA is TGTGCCAGCAGCCCAATGGCGGGACAGGGGGTTGAGCAGTTCTTC. Translation: CASSPMAGQGVEQFF.

The V gene is TRBV4-2, the J gene TRBJ1-1; D is uncertain. This CDR3 spans 16 amino acids. Germline V gives CDR1 LGHNA, CDR2 YNFKEQ. V lost 0 bases to trimming and J lost 0 bases, with 11 bases between them. The CDR3 DNA sequence: TGTGCCAGCAGCCAAGAAAGCGGCCAGATGAACACTGAAGCTTTCTTT. Translating it yields CASSQESGQMNTEAFF.

V gene TRBV7-7 combines with J gene TRBJ2-5; weak D call: TRBD1 (6 bases). The V end lost 0 bases, the J end lost 4 bases, and 15 bases lay between the germline ends. Germline V lookup: CDR1 SSHAT, CDR2 FNYEAQ (reference sequence). This CDR3 is 16 amino acids long. For the CDR3, the DNA is TGTGCCAGCAGCTTAGCGCTGGACAGTTCTGGAGAGACCCAGTACTTC. As protein: CASSLALDSSGETQYF.

This clone was observed a single time. The chain has TRBV5-4 and TRBJ2-5, with 8 bases lining up with TRBD2. J lost 2 bases, V lost 6 bases, and 9 bases had no gene match. The CDR3 contains 15 residues. The germline gives CDR1 SGHNT, CDR2 YYREEE (reference sequence). The CDR3 spells CASTRDSGAQETQYF. The CDR3 coding sequence is TGTGCCAGCACCCGGGATAGCGGGGCACAAGAGACCCAGTACTTC.

In DNA, the CDR3 is TGTGCCAGCAGCTTGCTTAGCGGGAGGGCCTTAAACATTCAGTACTTC. As protein: CASSLLSGRALNIQYF. V gene TRBV5-6 combines with J gene TRBJ2-4; TRBD2 matches 11 bases. V was pared by 1 base and J by 6 bases, with 6 bases of the junction left unmatched. Germline V CDR1 and CDR2: SGHDT, YYEEEE. The CDR3 runs 16 residues.

The chain recombines TRBV3-1 (or the pseudogene TRBV3-2) with TRBJ2-1; no definite D call. The CDR3 consists of 12 residues. V was pared by 2 bases and J by 6 bases, with 5 bases between. Germline V lookup: CDR1 LGHDT, CDR2 YNNKEL (reference sequence). CDR3 DNA: TGTGCCAGCAGCCAATTCGGCAATGAGCAGTTCTTC. Protein product: CASSQFGNEQFF.

The chain links TRBV19 to TRBJ2-3; 7 bases map to TRBD2. Per germline, CDR1 LNHDA and CDR2 SQIVND (reference sequence). After removal of 1 base from V and 3 bases from J, the junction contained 10 bases not matched to a gene. CDR3 size: 17 residues. As DNA, the CDR3 is TGTGCCAGTAGTATAGGGGCCTGGCGGGAGTGGACAGATACGCAGTATTTT. This translates into CASSIGAWREWTDTQYF.

The chain is built from TRBV5-1 and TRBJ2-5; 7 nucleotides align to TRBD1. The CDR3 has 14 residues. Germline V gene data show CDR1 as SGHRS and CDR2 as YFSETQ. J was trimmed by 4 bases and V by 4 bases; bases with no gene match: 7. The CDR3 is CASSVRGQGETQYF. For the CDR3, the DNA is TGCGCCAGCAGCGTGAGGGGGCAGGGAGAGACCCAGTACTTC.

J is TRBJ2-7 and V is TRBV25-1; weak D call: TRBD1 (6 bases). The CDR3 spans 16 residues. The V and J ends lost 2 bases and 0 bases respectively, with 14 bases between them. Per the germline V gene, CDR1 is MGHDK and CDR2 is SYGVNS. The CDR3 loop is CASSEQGSAHSYEQYF. The CDR3 DNA reads as TGTGCCAGCAGTGAACAGGGGAGCGCTCACTCCTACGAGCAGTACTTC.

The gene calls are TRBV5-6 and TRBJ1-2; TRBD1 is a possible D gene (5 bases). Per germline, CDR1 SGHDT and CDR2 YYEEEE. V was pared by 2 bases and J by 2 bases, with 10 bases between. The CDR3 has 14 residues. CDR3 in amino acids: CASSFVRQNYGYTF. The DNA of the CDR3 is TGTGCCAGCAGCTTTGTTCGACAGAACTATGGCTACACCTTC. Drawing the rest from reference TRBV5-6 and TRBJ1-2, the complete variable domain is DAGVTQSPTHLIKTRGQQVTLRCSPKSGHDTVSWYQQALGQGPQFIFQYYEEEERQRGNFPDRFSGHQFPNYSSELNVNALLLGDSALYLCASSFVRQNYGYTFGSGTRLTVV.

The chain uses TRBV28 and TRBJ1-2; 7 bases map to TRBD1. Germline assignment: CDR1 MDHEN and CDR2 SYDVKM. J gave up 8 bases and V 6 bases, and 6 bases lay outside the gene matches. This CDR3 spans 12 amino acids. The CDR3 DNA is TGTGCCAGCAGCACGACAGGGCGCGGCTACACCTTC. It specifies CASSTTGRGYTF.

The CDR3 here is CASSQNTGNRGYTF. The CDR3 coding sequence is TGCGCCAGCAGCCAAAATACAGGGAATCGTGGCTACACCTTC. The chain is built from TRBV5-1 and TRBJ1-2, with D tentatively TRBD1 (6 bases). Between the trimmed V and J ends, which lost 4 bases and 7 bases, there was a span of 17 bases. The germline CDR1 and CDR2 sequences are SGHRS and YFSETQ. The CDR3 runs 14 residues.

V and J are TRBV5-1 and TRBJ1-2; D gene ambiguous. This CDR3 comprises 12 residues. Trimming pared 4 bases from V and 2 bases from J, leaving 6 bases between. CDR1 is SGHRS, CDR2 YFSETQ, per germline. CDR3 in DNA: TGCGCCAGCAGCGAGGGAAACTATGGCTACACCTTC. This translates into CASSEGNYGYTF.

This sequence joins TRBV6-5 and TRBJ1-1; tentative D call: TRBD1 (6 bases). Trimming cost V 6 bases and J 3 bases, with 17 bases left between them. The CDR3 loop spans 15 amino acids. Germline V gives CDR1 MNHEY, CDR2 SVGAGI. The CDR3 DNA reads TGTGCCAGCAGGATGACCGGGACAACGGACACTGAAGCTTTCTTT. This encodes CASRMTGTTDTEAFF.

This chain joins TRBV9 and TRBJ1-4; TRBD1 aligns across 11 bases. The CDR3 sequence is 15 residues long. Germline V CDR1 and CDR2: SGDLS, YYNGEE. The V segment lost 4 bases and the J segment 6 bases; nucleotides outside the gene matches: 5. CDR3 DNA sequence: TGTGCCAGCAGCCTCCAGGGACAGGGGGATGAAAAACTGTTTTTT. Translated: CASSLQGQGDEKLFF.

The V and J genes are TRBV3-1 (or the pseudogene TRBV3-2) and TRBJ2-2; D may be TRBD2 (6 bases). The CDR3 extends over 16 amino acids. Germline lookup yields CDR1 LGHDT and CDR2 YNNKEL (reference sequence). Trimming removed 0 bases from V and 1 base from J, with 9 bases in between. DNA of the CDR3: TGTGCCAGCAGCCAAGACTGGCGGGGGAACACCGGGGAGCTGTTTTTT. The encoded protein is CASSQDWRGNTGELFF.

The rearrangement links TRBV28 to TRBJ2-7; weak D call: TRBD1 (5 bases). V was pared by 5 bases and J by 4 bases, with 9 bases between. The germline V gene has CDR1 MDHEN and CDR2 SYDVKM. The CDR3 covers 12 residues. CDR3 loop: CASSPQGYEQYF. The CDR3 DNA reads as TGTGCCAGCAGTCCCCAGGGATACGAGCAGTACTTC.

The gene calls are TRBV25-1 and TRBJ1-1; 7 nucleotides match TRBD1. V was pared by 9 bases and J by 1 base, with 5 bases of the junction left unmatched. Germline CDR1 reads MGHDK; CDR2 reads SYGVNS. The CDR3 runs 13 residues. The CDR3 sequence: CASKYRGNTEAFF. The CDR3 bases are TGTGCCAGTAAATACAGGGGGAACACTGAAGCTTTCTTT.

This rearrangement joins TRBV27 to TRBJ1-1; D might be TRBD1 (5 bases). The CDR3 sequence is 15 residues long. The ends were cut back, 0 bases at V and 1 base at J, with 9 bases in the middle. Germline CDR1 and CDR2: MNHEY and SMNVEV (reference sequence). CDR3 bases: TGTGCCAGCAGTTTATCGAACAGGCGGAACACTGAAGCTTTCTTT. Translation: CASSLSNRRNTEAFF.